This T cell receptor (beta chain) was obtained from a study of synovial regulatory T cells in juvenile arthritis. CDR1 is LNHDA, CDR2 SQIVND, per germline (reference sequence). CDR3 length equals 19 residues. DNA is not recorded here. General study results and limits: CDR3 overlap with synovial Tregs was higher for iaTregs than other blood Tregs.

Assay: immunoSEQ multiplex PCR; the TCRdb copy retains only in-frame clones and omits some. Here the sample table reports about 10,000 clones. A note on this clone: Its specificity is not known.

The chain combines TRBV19 with TRBJ1-2. Sample: Treg cells from blood. Subset noted: remaining (HLA-DR-negative) circulating blood Treg cells. This sequence was found in a donor younger than 30 with juvenile idiopathic arthritis. CDR3 loop: CASSIDRLRVPTDSYGYTF. The complete variable domain, with remaining parts taken from reference TRBV19 and TRBJ1-2, reads DGGITQSPKYLFRKEGQNVTLSCEQNLNHDAMYWYRQDPGQGLRLIYYSQIVNDFQKGDIAEGYSVSREKKESFPLTVTSAQKNPTAFYLCASSIDRLRVPTDSYGYTFGSGTRLTVV.